This is a list of T cell receptor beta chains from one sample in a study of Ad26.COV2.S vaccination and SARS-CoV-2 variants. Sequencing used immunoSEQ multiplex PCR; TCRdb keeps in-frame clones, though not all of them. The data hold hundreds of thousands of clones, with around 89% observed a single time. The starting material was peripheral blood, obtained in a trial of Ad26.COV2.S vaccine versus placebo. These receptor sequences come from a person aged 18-60 years who received the Ad26.COV2.S COVID-19 vaccine or a placebo. Each CDR3 is given without its conserved first and last residue. Expanded clones get a size class; other rows say once, few or many, or leave the size out.

j_gene,v_gene,abundance,CDR3aa
TRBJ1-1,TRBV6-1,-,ASSEFLQGINLVSNTEAF
TRBJ1-1,TRBV4-1,-,ASSQPTGLSTEAF
TRBJ1-2,TRBV19,-,ASSIAPSNYGYT
TRBJ1-1,TRBV2,-,ASMVSRGPDTEAF
TRBJ1-1,TRBV5-6,-,ASSLRTGGKMNTEAF
TRBJ2-1,TRBV7-2,-,ASSSMTSGIGNEQF
TRBJ1-2,TRBV12-3/TRBV12-4,-,ASSLSPNYGYT
TRBJ2-7,TRBV5-6,once,ASSRLAGATYEQY
TRBJ1-2,TRBV30,-,AWSRQLDGYT
TRBJ1-1,TRBV6-6,-,ASSSPGGTEAF
TRBJ2-1,TRBV9,-,ASSVGGSGNEQF
TRBJ1-5,TRBV3-1/TRBV3-2,-,ASSQDSSNQPQH
TRBJ2-1,TRBV10-3,-,AISALGSNNEQF
TRBJ2-2,TRBV7-9,-,ASSFGQGPGELF